This TCR beta chain was identified in a study of CD4 T cells in relation to SARS-CoV-2 and coronaviruses. Across the study: TCR beta CDR3s were sequenced after approximately ten-day antigen culture of PBMCs.

The CDR3 runs 12 residues. CDR1 is GTSNPN and CDR2 is SVGIG in the germline V gene (reference sequence). The ends were cut back, 1 base at V and 13 bases at J, with 13 bases in the middle. Method: immunoSEQ multiplex PCR; TCRdb's copy keeps in-frame clones and lacks some. The sample gives 24,000 or so clones, around 78% of which show up once; about 14% is in the top ten. In this sample, this clone turned up once. Its antigen is not known. Before the COVID-19 pandemic, during about 2010-2018, CD4+ T cells were taken from unexposed donors. Isolation of CD4+ T cells took place after approximately eleven days in culture.

Input material: CD4+ T cells from PBMCs, cultured in vitro. The chain is built from TRBV30 and TRBJ1-4, with a possible D match to TRBD1 (6 bases). This clonotype was sampled from a human donor in good health. The CDR3 loop reads CAWSGTTGSLFF. The CDR3 DNA sequence: TGTGCCTGGAGTGGAACAACAGGGTCACTGTTTTTT.